The T cell receptor (beta chain) under discussion was sequenced for a study of T-cell memory formation after mild COVID-19. At the level of the study: TCR clusters were largely donor specific. Notes on the study in general: Day 15 to 85 contracting clones showed balanced CD4/CD8; later expanders leaned CD4+.

On this clonotype itself: Its antigen is undetermined.

TCRdb fed the 5' RACE reads into MiXCR, producing one record per CDR3 protein. Here the sample spans 250,000 or so distinct CDR3 sequences, under 20% being singletons. Germline V CDR1 and CDR2: LNHNV, YYDKDF (reference sequence). The V end lost 0 bases, the J end lost 6 bases, and 9 bases lay between the germline ends. This CDR3 is built from 13 residues. Material: PBMCs or a T cell subset sorted from them (not recorded which). This clonotype was obtained from a man between 18 and 29 years old who had mild COVID-19 (a few samples of this study predate the infection). Cell type and time point are not known. This rearrangement joins TRBV15 to TRBJ2-7; the D is unclear. The CDR3 is CATSRDRGREQYF. The CDR3 DNA follows: TGTGCCACCAGCAGAGATCGTGGGCGCGAGCAGTACTTC.